Presented here are 2 T cell receptor beta chains from one specimen sequenced in a study of post-analysis software for immune sequencing data. Points from the study as a whole: With TRBV5-6, TRBV5-1 and TRBV20-1 included, about five TRBV segments were more frequent in patients than in controls.

These receptors are not linked to any known antigen. Carried by the TCR beta cDNA libraries were unique molecular identifiers. In TCRdb, the PCR reads were re-called with MiXCR into one record per CDR3 protein. The data hold 700,000 to 800,000 distinct CDR3 sequences, with 25% to 30% observed a single time. Sequenced material: blood. The source is a girl aged 10-17 years with multiple sclerosis.

This clonotype has only a few counts. V usage is TRBV5-4 and J usage is TRBJ2-1; 9 nucleotides line up with TRBD2. CDR3 size: 15 residues. The V and J ends lost 4 bases and 5 bases, in that order; junction bases with no gene match: 7. Germline V gene lookup returns CDR1 SGHNT and CDR2 YYREEE (reference sequence). CDR3 sequence (DNA): TGTGCCAGCAGCCCCCCGCTAGCGGGAAACAATGAGCAGTTCTTC. It codes for CASSPPLAGNNEQFF.

This clonotype came up many times. The genes are TRBV20-1 and TRBJ1-2, with D hard to call. The CDR3 is 13 residues long. CDR1 is DFQATT, CDR2 SNEGSKA, per germline (reference sequence). V was trimmed by 3 bases and J by 4 bases, leaving 12 bases between them. The CDR3 sequence: CSASVLQLYGYTF. Written as DNA, the CDR3 is TGCAGTGCTAGTGTCCTTCAACTCTATGGCTACACCTTC.